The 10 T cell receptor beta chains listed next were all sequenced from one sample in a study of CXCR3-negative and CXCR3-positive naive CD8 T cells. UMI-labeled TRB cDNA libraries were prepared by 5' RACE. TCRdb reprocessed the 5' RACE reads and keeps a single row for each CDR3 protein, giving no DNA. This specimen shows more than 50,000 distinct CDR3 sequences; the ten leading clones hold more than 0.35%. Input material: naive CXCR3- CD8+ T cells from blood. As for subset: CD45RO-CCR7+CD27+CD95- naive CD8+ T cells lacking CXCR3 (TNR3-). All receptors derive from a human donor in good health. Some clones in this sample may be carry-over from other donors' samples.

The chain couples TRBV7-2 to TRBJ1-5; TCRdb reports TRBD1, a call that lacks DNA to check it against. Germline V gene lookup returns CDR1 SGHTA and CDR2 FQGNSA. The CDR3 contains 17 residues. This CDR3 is CASSLRGQAYSNQPQHF.

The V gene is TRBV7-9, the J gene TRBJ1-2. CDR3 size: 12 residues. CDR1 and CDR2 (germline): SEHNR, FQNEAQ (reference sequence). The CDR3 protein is CASSSTAGGYTF.

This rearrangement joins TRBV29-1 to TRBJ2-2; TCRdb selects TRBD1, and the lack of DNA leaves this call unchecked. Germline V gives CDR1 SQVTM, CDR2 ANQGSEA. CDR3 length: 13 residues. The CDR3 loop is CSATDSNTGELFF.

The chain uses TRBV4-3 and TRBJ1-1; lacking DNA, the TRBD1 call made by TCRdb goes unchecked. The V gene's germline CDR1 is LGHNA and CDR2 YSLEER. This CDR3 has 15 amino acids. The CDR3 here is CASSPDIQGFPEAFF.

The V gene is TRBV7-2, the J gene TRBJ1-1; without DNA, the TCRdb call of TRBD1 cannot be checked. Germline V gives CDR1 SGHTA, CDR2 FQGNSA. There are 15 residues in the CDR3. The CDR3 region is CASSLNRGRDTEAFF. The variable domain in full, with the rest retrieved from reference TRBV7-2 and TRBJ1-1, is GAGVSQSPSNKVTEKGKDVELRCDPISGHTALYWYRQSLGQGLEFLIYFQGNSAPDKSGLPSDRFSAERTGGSVSTLTIQRTQQEDSAVYLCASSLNRGRDTEAFFGQGTRLTVV.

The CDR3 sequence: CSVRNPGANVLTF. The chain carries TRBV29-1 and TRBJ2-6. This CDR3 has 13 amino acids. Germline assignment: CDR1 SQVTM and CDR2 ANQGSEA.

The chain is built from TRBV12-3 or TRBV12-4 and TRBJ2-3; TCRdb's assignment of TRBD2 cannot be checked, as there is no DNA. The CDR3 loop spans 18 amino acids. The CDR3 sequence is CASSLALPAVPSTDTQYF.

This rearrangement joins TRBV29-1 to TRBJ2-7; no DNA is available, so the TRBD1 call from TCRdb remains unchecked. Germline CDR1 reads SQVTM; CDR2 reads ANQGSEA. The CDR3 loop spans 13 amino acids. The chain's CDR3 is CSAQDSSAYEQYF.

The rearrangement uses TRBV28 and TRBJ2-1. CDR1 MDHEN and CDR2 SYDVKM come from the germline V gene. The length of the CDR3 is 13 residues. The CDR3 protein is CASSITVYNEQFF.

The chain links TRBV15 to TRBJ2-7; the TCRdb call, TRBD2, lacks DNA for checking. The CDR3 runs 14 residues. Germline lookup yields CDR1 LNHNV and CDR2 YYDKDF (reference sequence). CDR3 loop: CATSSQRGGLEQYF.